One sample yielded the 18 T cell receptor beta chains listed below, sequenced in a study of blood T cell repertoires in COVID-19. Sequencing used immunoSEQ multiplex PCR; TCRdb keeps in-frame clones, though not all of them. Of roughly 180,000 clones in the sample, 82% were seen once. The sample taken for sequencing was PBMCs or T cells enriched from blood (not recorded which). The receptors here all came from a man aged 55 to 70 who had recovered from COVID-19.

The gene calls are TRBV6-5 and TRBJ1-4; maybe TRBD1 (5 bases). CDR3 length: 12 residues. Trimming removed 6 bases at V and 8 bases at J, with 10 bases between. Germline V gives CDR1 MNHEY, CDR2 SVGAGI. CDR3 amino acids: CASRRGGEKLFF. CDR3 DNA sequence: TGTGCCAGCAGAAGGGGAGGCGAAAAACTGTTTTTT.

The V gene is TRBV7-2, the J gene TRBJ1-1; D is possibly TRBD1 (5 bases). The CDR3 contains 16 residues. The germline V gene encodes CDR1 SGHTA and CDR2 FQGNSA. Trimming stripped 2 bases from V and 1 base from J, with 14 bases between. CDR3 nucleotides: TGTGCCAGCAGCTTAAGGATGGGGCAGGGGAACACTGAAGCTTTCTTT. Residues: CASSLRMGQGNTEAFF.

This chain's CDR3 is CASRPWTDNNSPLHF. As DNA, the CDR3 is TGTGCCAGCAGACCATGGACAGATAATAATTCACCCCTCCACTTT. The chain is built from TRBV6-5 and TRBJ1-6; perhaps TRBD1 as D (6 bases). V lost 6 bases to trimming and J lost 5 bases, with 14 bases between them. CDR3 size: 15 residues. The V gene's germline CDR1 is MNHEY and CDR2 SVGAGI.

The chain joins TRBV5-6 to TRBJ2-7; tentative D call: TRBD1 (5 bases). Per the germline V gene, CDR1 is SGHDT and CDR2 is YYEEEE. V was cut by 4 bases and J by 2 bases, with 10 bases left in between. The CDR3 length is 13 residues. CDR3 coding DNA: TGTGCCAGCAGCCCGACAGAGACCTACGAGCAGTACTTC. This gives the protein CASSPTETYEQYF.

The V gene is TRBV9, the J gene TRBJ2-7; 7 bases are shared with TRBD1. With 1 base clipped from V and 7 bases from J, the junction kept 14 bases outside the gene matches. The CDR3 is 16 amino acids. Germline CDR1 SGDLS, CDR2 YYNGEE. The CDR3 region has the DNA TGTGCCAGCAGCGTAAATCCGGGACAGTCCGTAGTAGAGCAGTACTTC. Amino acid sequence: CASSVNPGQSVVEQYF.

This rearrangement joins TRBV6-4 to TRBJ2-1, with 7 bases matching TRBD2. With V trimmed by 2 bases and J by 0 bases, 13 bases remained unmatched. This CDR3 is 19 amino acids long. The germline V gene has CDR1 MRHNA and CDR2 SNTAGT. The CDR3 bases are TGTGCCAGCAGTGACGGGGTGCCTAGCGGAACAAGCTCCTACAATGAGCAGTTCTTC. Residues: CASSDGVPSGTSSYNEQFF.

The V call is TRBV19, the J call TRBJ1-3; D is unresolved. The CDR3 extends over 13 amino acids. From germline, CDR1 is LNHDA and CDR2 SQIVND (reference sequence). V lost 11 bases and J 0 bases, leaving 11 bases between the germline ends. CDR3: CAPEGNSGNTIYF. For the CDR3, the DNA is TGTGCCCCCGAGGGTAACTCTGGAAACACCATATATTTT.

The chain links TRBV7-6 to TRBJ2-5; D gene uncertain. V was shortened by 2 bases and J by 2 bases, with 6 bases between the two germline ends. This CDR3 contains 13 residues. Germline V gene lookup returns CDR1 SGHVS and CDR2 FNYEAQ. The CDR3: CASSLNQQETQYF. CDR3 in DNA: TGTGCCAGCAGCTTAAATCAGCAAGAGACCCAGTACTTC.

The gene calls are TRBV29-1 and TRBJ1-2; the D gene is possibly TRBD1 (6 bases). The CDR3 loop spans 11 amino acids. V lost 7 bases to trimming and J lost 8 bases, with 14 bases between them. Germline V CDR1 and CDR2: SQVTM, ANQGSEA. The CDR3 is CSDQQGFGYTF. The CDR3 nucleotides are TGCAGCGATCAACAGGGATTCGGCTACACCTTC.

This clone was seen only once. V is TRBV11-2 and J is TRBJ1-6; no firm D call. This CDR3 contains 13 residues. CDR1 and CDR2 (germline): SGHAT, FQNNGV. The V end was cut by 1 base, the J end by 10 bases, with 8 bases between. CDR3 coding DNA: TGTGCCAGCAGCTTAGGGGCCATGTCACCCCTCCACTTT. Residues: CASSLGAMSPLHF.

V gene TRBV19 combines with J gene TRBJ1-6, with TRBD1 identical over 9 bases. The germline gives CDR1 LNHDA, CDR2 SQIVND (reference sequence). The V gene end was trimmed by 7 bases and the J gene end by 4 bases; junction bases not matched to a gene: 11. CDR3 size: 17 residues. CDR3 sequence: CASTTLAGQGYNSPLHF. The CDR3 DNA sequence: TGTGCCAGTACAACTCTAGCCGGACAGGGGTATAATTCACCCCTCCACTTT.

The chain employs TRBV11-3 and TRBJ2-7; tentative D call: TRBD1 (6 bases). V was trimmed by 1 base and J by 5 bases, leaving 15 bases between them. The CDR3 extends over 15 amino acids. Germline lookup yields CDR1 SGHNT and CDR2 YENEEA. The CDR3 here is CASSLGPTGHDEQYF. The DNA of the CDR3 is TGTGCCAGCAGCTTAGGCCCCACAGGGCACGACGAGCAGTACTTC.

The J gene is TRBJ1-5, the V gene TRBV29-1; D unclear. CDR1 and CDR2 from the germline V gene are SQVTM and ANQGSEA. The CDR3 is 14 residues long. Deletions cut 4 bases from V and 6 bases from J, with 16 bases between. The CDR3 bases are TGCAGCGTTGTTGTACAAGGGAGCGGTCAGCCCCAGCATTTT. Translated, it gives CSVVVQGSGQPQHF.

CDR3 in DNA: TGTGCCAGCAGCGCTAACCCAATTCGTTGCTCCTACGAGCAGTACTTC. Residues: CASSANPIRCSYEQYF. This sequence joins TRBV9 and TRBJ2-7, with D hard to call. This CDR3 spans 16 amino acids. Germline CDR1 reads SGDLS; CDR2 reads YYNGEE. V was pared by 3 bases and J by 0 bases, with 16 bases between.

DNA for the CDR3: TGTGCCAGCAGCCTGACCCGGGGACTAGCGGCTACGAACACCGGGGAGCTGTTTTTT. Translation: CASSLTRGLAATNTGELFF. The V and J genes are TRBV3-1 (or the pseudogene TRBV3-2) and TRBJ2-2; 11 positions agree with TRBD2. The J segment lost 0 bases and the V segment lost 4 bases, leaving 10 bases of the junction unmatched. There are 19 residues in the CDR3. Germline CDR1 reads LGHDT; CDR2 reads YNNKEL (reference sequence).

The J gene is TRBJ2-1, the V gene TRBV19; 9 bases fit TRBD2. After removal of 5 bases from V and 0 bases from J, the junction contained 2 bases not matched to a gene. Germline V gene sequence: CDR1 LNHDA, CDR2 SQIVND (reference sequence). The CDR3 has 15 amino acids. CDR3 protein: CASSFSGGSYNEQFF. The CDR3 DNA follows: TGTGCCAGTAGTTTTAGCGGGGGCTCCTACAATGAGCAGTTCTTC. Combining the CDR3 with reference TRBV19 and TRBJ2-1 gives the whole variable domain DGGITQSPKYLFRKEGQNVTLSCEQNLNHDAMYWYRQDPGQGLRLIYYSQIVNDFQKGDIAEGYSVSREKKESFPLTVTSAQKNPTAFYLCASSFSGGSYNEQFFGPGTRLTVL.

J is TRBJ2-7 and V is TRBV5-1, with 7 bases aligning to TRBD2. CDR3 length: 15 amino acids. After removal of 0 bases from V and 3 bases from J, the junction contained 6 bases not matched to a gene. Germline-derived CDR1 and CDR2 are SGHRS and YFSETQ. Here the CDR3 DNA reads TGCGCCAGCAGCTTGGATGTGTGGGGGGGCTACGAGCAGTACTTC. It codes for CASSLDVWGGYEQYF. Together with reference TRBV5-1 and TRBJ2-7, the CDR3 gives the full variable domain: KAGVTQTPRYLIKTRGQQVTLSCSPISGHRSVSWYQQTPGQGLQFLFEYFSETQRNKGNFPGRFSGRQFSNSRSEMNVSTLELGDSALYLCASSLDVWGGYEQYFGPGTRLTVT.

This rearrangement joins TRBV25-1 to TRBJ1-5; 8 positions match TRBD1. With 4 bases clipped from V and 9 bases from J, the junction kept 8 bases outside the gene matches. CDR1 is MGHDK and CDR2 is SYGVNS in the germline V gene. The CDR3 contains 14 residues. This chain's CDR3 is CASSGTGPQGPQHF. CDR3 coding DNA: TGTGCCAGCAGTGGGACAGGGCCCCAGGGGCCCCAGCATTTT.